This TCR beta chain is drawn from a study of cytomegalovirus exposure and HLA in healthy donors. The CDR3 length is 15 residues. Trimming at V came to 2 bases and at J to 4 bases, leaving 4 bases not matched to a gene. CDR1 and CDR2 (germline): LNHDA, SQIVND (reference sequence). This PCR relied on a set of 60 Vbeta primers and 13 Jbeta primers. TCRdb's table, derived via immunoSEQ multiplex PCR, lists solely in-frame clones and lacks some. The table lists 85,000 to 100,000 clones, about 80% of them singletons. The chain carries TRBV19 and TRBJ1-1, with 10 bases matching TRBD1. The sample consisted of PBMCs. The source of this sequence is a man younger than 45 in good health and CMV-seronegative. The CDR3 bases are TGTGCCAGTAGTATACCCGGACAGGGGGGCACTGAAGCTTTCTTT. Its translation: CASSIPGQGGTEAFF.